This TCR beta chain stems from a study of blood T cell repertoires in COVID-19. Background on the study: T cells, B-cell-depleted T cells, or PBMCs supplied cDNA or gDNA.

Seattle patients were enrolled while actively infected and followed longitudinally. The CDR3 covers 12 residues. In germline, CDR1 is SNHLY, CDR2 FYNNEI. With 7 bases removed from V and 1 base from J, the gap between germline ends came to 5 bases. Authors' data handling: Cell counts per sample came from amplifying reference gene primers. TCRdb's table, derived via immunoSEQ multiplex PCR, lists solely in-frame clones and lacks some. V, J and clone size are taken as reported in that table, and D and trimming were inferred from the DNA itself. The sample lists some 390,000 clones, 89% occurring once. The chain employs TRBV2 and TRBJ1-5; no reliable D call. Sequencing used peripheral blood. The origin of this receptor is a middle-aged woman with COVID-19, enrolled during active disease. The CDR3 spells CASTNSNQPQHF. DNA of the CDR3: TGTGCCAGCACTAACAGCAATCAGCCCCAGCATTTT.